This TCR beta chain was recovered during a study of T cells in Graves' hyperthyroidism and ophthalmopathy. Using RNA transcripts as the source, TCR beta CDR3 regions were amplified. The TCR CDR3 was amplified in a first-round RT-PCR using the HTBI primer set. TCRdb called the multiplex PCR reads again in MiXCR, with one record for every CDR3 protein. The table lists about 350,000 distinct CDR3 sequences, about a sixth of them singletons. V lost 6 bases and J 7 bases, leaving 15 bases between the germline ends. Per the germline V gene, CDR1 is SQVTM and CDR2 is ANQGSEA. CDR3 length: 12 residues. Source material: blood. The TCR sequence derives from a woman in her forties with Graves' ophthalmopathy. The V call is TRBV29-1, the J call TRBJ2-5; D remains ambiguous. The CDR3 region has the DNA TGCAGCGTCCCCCCCGGAGACGGGACCCAGTACTTC. Its protein product is CSVPPGDGTQYF.